The T cell receptor beta chain described here comes from a study of T-cell memory formation after mild COVID-19 (dated by TCRdb to about 2021). For the study in its entirety: Most TCR sequence clusters were specific to one of the two donors. Longitudinal TCRalpha and TCRbeta repertoire sequencing tracked T-cell clones expanding and contracting after mild COVID-19 in a couple of donors. Two young, previously healthy adult volunteers made up the cohort, one male and one female.

Regarding this clonotype: No cognate antigen has been identified for it. Base qualities are not recorded, but no much larger clone differs from it by a single base.

Results the study describes overall, beyond this receptor: From day 15 to 85, contracting clones showed balanced CD4/CD8 phenotypes, whereas a second wave of clones that expanded from day 15 to 37 leaned towards CD4+. Some responding clones were detected in pre-infection memory, suggesting pre-existing cross-reactive memory T cells joined the SARS-CoV-2 response. Contracting CD4+ clones were located mainly in the CM and EM memory subsets, whereas CD8+ clones were found to be enriched in EMRA. The study included only a couple of mild cases, and larger cohorts that include severe cases with pre-infection samples were judged to be necessary. SARS-CoV-2 specificity was not confirmed for the second-wave clones peaking on day 37.

Sequencer: Illumina NovaSeq 6000. cDNA libraries for TCRalpha and TCRbeta were prepared by 5'RACE using constant-segment primers, with sample barcodes and unique molecular identifiers added. Trizol reagent was used to extract RNA from every sample. Amplification of the libraries took two PCR steps, and the second step added a second sample barcode plus Illumina TruSeq adapters. Libraries were sequenced on an Illumina NovaSeq with 2 x 150 bp paired-end reads. On the authors' methods: Reads were demultiplexed and collapsed into UMI-guided consensus sequences with migec v1.2.7. Using mixcr v2.1.11, UMI consensuses were aligned to TRA and TRB V and J templates and then assembled into clonotypes. Expanded or contracted clonotypes were those called significant by both edgeR and NoisET, with noise models trained on biological replicates. For edgeR calls, the thresholds were a false discovery rate-adjusted p below 0.01 and a log2 fold-change of 1. PCA with hierarchical clustering of max-normalized trajectories of the 1000 most abundant clonotypes was used as exploratory dynamics analysis. The CD4 or CD8 phenotype of responding clones was assigned using the separately sequenced CD4+ and CD8+ repertoires. TCRdb reworked the public reads: Q25 trimming with fastp, MiXCR clone assembly, productive beta chains retained. Each CDR3 protein gets just one entry, which takes the most common genes and DNA from the rows behind it. These V and J calls are TCRdb output, not the study's own analysis. This sample gives some 190,000 distinct CDR3 sequences in total; 15% to 20% of them show up just once. Together, the top ten hold 2.4% of the sample.

The CDR3 covers 14 residues, taking in both the cysteine and the phenylalanine. CDR3 DNA only is kept here, 42 bases in frame from base 1. Relative to germline, V is 3 bases shorter and J is 3 bases shorter, with 9 bases between their ends. PBMCs were isolated by Ficoll-Paque density gradient centrifugation. The chain is encoded by TRBV12-3 or TRBV12-4 joined to TRBJ2-1; a tentative D call is TRBD2 (6 bases match). The receptor's source is an adult woman who had mild COVID-19 (a few samples of this study predate the infection). The sample titles of this study are shuffled in the database, so cell type and time point are left out; the donor was told from shared clones. Sequences were obtained from PBMCs or a T cell subset sorted from them (not recorded which). The CDR3 amino acid sequence is: CASSFDGSYNEQFF. The bases are TGTGCCAGCAGTTTCGACGGGAGCTACAATGAGCAGTTCTTC.